These T cell receptor beta chains were read from a single sample in a study of neurological immune-mediated disorders. TCRdb analysed the 5' RACE reads with MiXCR anew, one entry per CDR3 protein. The sample lists approximately 31,000 distinct CDR3 sequences; 10% to 15% were seen once. Material for sequencing was PBMCs. These receptors were collected from a woman aged 35 to 49 in good health. Each CDR3 is given with its conserved first and last residue. A D gene is named only where the DNA matches it firmly. Clone size appears in some rows only: once, few, many, or a class for an expanded clone.

d_call	j_call	clone_size	v_call	cdr3_nt	cdr3_aa
-	TRBJ1-3	many	TRBV12-3/TRBV12-4	TGTGCCAGCAGTTTATGGGACGCTGGAAACACCATATATTTT	CASSLWDAGNTIYF
-	TRBJ1-2	many	TRBV7-2	TGTGCCAGCAGCTTATTAGCCAGGGCTCTTGGCTACACCTTC	CASSLLARALGYTF
-	TRBJ1-5	many	TRBV29-1	TGCAGCGTTGCGGACGGCTTTTTGGGCAATCAGCCCCAGCATTTT	CSVADGFLGNQPQHF
-	TRBJ2-7	many	TRBV12-3/TRBV12-4	TGTGCCAGCGGGGGGGCAGGGTTCGTCGAGCAGTACTTC	CASGGAGFVEQYF
-	TRBJ2-7	many	TRBV13	TGTGCCAGCAGCCCAGGGCAGGGAGGAGGATCTTACGAGCAGTACTTC	CASSPGQGGGSYEQYF
-	TRBJ1-1	many	TRBV25-1	TGTGCCAGCAGGAGGGGAAATGAGAACACTGAAGCTTTCTTT	CASRRGNENTEAFF
TRBD2	TRBJ2-3	many	TRBV7-2	TGTGCCAGCAGCTTAGTAGGCGGGAGGAACACAGATACGCAGTATTTT	CASSLVGGRNTDTQYF
TRBD1	TRBJ1-4	-	TRBV20-1	TGCAGGGGGGACAGGGTACGCCAAAAACTGTTTTTT	CRGDRVRQKLFF
-	TRBJ1-1	-	TRBV20-1	TGCAGTGCTAGTTCGCCAGGGGATCGAACTGAAGCTTTCTTT	CSASSPGDRTEAFF
-	TRBJ2-5	-	TRBV3-1	TGTGCCAGCAGTTTTCAAGTGGGAGTAGGAGAGACCCAGTACTTC	CASSFQVGVGETQYF
-	TRBJ2-2	many	TRBV20-1	TGCAGTGCTAGCGACACCGGGGAGCTGTTTTTT	CSASDTGELFF
TRBD1	TRBJ1-6	medium-sized	TRBV10-3	TGTGCCATCAGTGAAGGGGACAGGGGGCACCCCCTCCACTTT	CAISEGDRGHPLHF
-	TRBJ1-5	few	TRBV10-3	TGTGCCATCAGTGAGGGGCAGTTACTTGCTAATCAGCCCCAGCATTTT	CAISEGQLLANQPQHF